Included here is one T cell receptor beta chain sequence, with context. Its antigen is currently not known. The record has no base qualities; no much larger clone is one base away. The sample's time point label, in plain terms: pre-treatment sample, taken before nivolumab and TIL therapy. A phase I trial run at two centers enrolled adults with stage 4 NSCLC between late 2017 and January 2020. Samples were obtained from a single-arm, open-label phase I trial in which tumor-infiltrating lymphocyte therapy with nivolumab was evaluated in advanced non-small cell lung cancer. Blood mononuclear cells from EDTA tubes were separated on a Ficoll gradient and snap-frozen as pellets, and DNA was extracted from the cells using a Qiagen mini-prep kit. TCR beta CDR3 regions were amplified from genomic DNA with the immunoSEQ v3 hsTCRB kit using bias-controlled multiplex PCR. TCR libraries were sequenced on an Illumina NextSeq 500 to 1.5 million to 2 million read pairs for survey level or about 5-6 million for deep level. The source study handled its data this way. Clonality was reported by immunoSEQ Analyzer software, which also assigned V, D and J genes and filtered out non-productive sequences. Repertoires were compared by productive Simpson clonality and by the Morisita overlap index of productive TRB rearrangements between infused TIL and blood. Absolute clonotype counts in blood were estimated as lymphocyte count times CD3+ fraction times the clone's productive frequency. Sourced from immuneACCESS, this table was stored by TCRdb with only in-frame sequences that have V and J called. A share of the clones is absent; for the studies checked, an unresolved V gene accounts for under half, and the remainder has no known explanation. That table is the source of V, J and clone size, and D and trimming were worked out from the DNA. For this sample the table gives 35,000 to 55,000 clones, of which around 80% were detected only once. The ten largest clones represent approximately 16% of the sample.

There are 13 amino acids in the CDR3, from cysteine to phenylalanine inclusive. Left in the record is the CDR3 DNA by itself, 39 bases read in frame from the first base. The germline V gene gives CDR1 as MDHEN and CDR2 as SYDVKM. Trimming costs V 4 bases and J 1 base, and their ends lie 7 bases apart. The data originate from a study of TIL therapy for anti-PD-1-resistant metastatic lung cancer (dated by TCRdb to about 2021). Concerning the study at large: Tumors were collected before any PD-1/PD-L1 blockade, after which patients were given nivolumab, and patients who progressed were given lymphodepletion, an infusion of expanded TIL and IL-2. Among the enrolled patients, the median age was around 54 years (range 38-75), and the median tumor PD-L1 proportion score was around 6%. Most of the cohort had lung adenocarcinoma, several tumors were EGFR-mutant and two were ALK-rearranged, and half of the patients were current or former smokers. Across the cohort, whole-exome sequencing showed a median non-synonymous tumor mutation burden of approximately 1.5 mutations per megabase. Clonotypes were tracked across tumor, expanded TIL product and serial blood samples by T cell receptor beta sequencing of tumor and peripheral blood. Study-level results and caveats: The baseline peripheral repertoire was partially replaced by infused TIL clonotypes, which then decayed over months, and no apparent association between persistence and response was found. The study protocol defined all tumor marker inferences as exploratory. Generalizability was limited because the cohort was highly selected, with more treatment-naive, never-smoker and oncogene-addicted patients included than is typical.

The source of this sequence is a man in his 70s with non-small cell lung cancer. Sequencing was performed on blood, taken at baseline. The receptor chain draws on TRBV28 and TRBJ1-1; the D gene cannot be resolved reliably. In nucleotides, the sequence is TGTGCCAGCAGTTCCCCTGAGAACACTGAAGCTTTCTTT. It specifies CASSSPENTEAFF.